Shown below are 15 T cell receptor beta chains from a single sample sequenced in a study of T cells after posttransplantation cyclophosphamide. TCRdb keeps only in-frame clones here, not all; method: immunoSEQ multiplex PCR. The sample holds about 8,000 clones, 75% to 95% seen once. Sequencing was done on a sample of CD4+ T cells sorted from blood. The receptors were sampled from a woman aged 50 to 60 in good health and a related stem cell transplant donor.

The chain combines TRBV30 with TRBJ1-2, with TRBD1 identical over 8 bases. Germline V gene lookup returns CDR1 GTSNPN and CDR2 SVGIG (reference sequence). J lost 4 bases, V lost 2 bases, and 9 bases had no gene match. CDR3 length: 15 residues. CDR3 nucleotides: TGTGCCTGGAGTTCCACAGGGGGAGCCTTCTATGGCTACACCTTC. This sequence encodes CAWSSTGGAFYGYTF.

CDR3 nucleotide sequence: TGTGCCAGCAGCTTAGCTCCGGGGGATGAGCAGTACTTC. It translates to CASSLAPGDEQYF. This chain links TRBV7-7 with TRBJ2-7; tentatively, D is TRBD2 (6 bases). The V gene's germline CDR1 is SSHAT and CDR2 FNYEAQ (reference sequence). V dropped 0 bases and J dropped 7 bases, with 10 bases sitting between them. This CDR3 region has 13 residues.

This chain links TRBV11-2 with TRBJ1-2; a possible D gene is TRBD1 (5 bases). CDR3 length equals 17 residues. Germline V gives CDR1 SGHAT, CDR2 FQNNGV. V lost 2 bases, J lost 5 bases, and 21 bases lay in between. CDR3 bases: TGTGCCAGCAGCTTAAGTCCCCGGGGGGAGACTTCTTATGGCTACACCTTC. Its translation is CASSLSPRGETSYGYTF.

CDR3 DNA sequence: TGTGCCAGCAGTGATCAGGGGGCTGCTAATTCACCCCTCCACTTT. Its protein is CASSDQGAANSPLHF. The chain combines TRBV25-1 with TRBJ1-6; TRBD1 agrees at 8 bases. CDR1 MGHDK and CDR2 SYGVNS come from the germline V gene. V dropped 3 bases and J dropped 6; count of bases not matched to a gene: 4. The CDR3 contains 15 residues.

Of note for this clone: One end of the junction is discordant with germline, which a read error may explain. This sequence joins TRBV15 and TRBJ2-7, with TRBD1 matching over 7 bases. Per germline, CDR1 LNHNV and CDR2 YYDKDF (reference sequence). The CDR3 spans 16 residues. DNA of the CDR3: TGTTCCACCAGCAGAGGGGGCCAGGGGAGCTCCTACGAGCAGTACTTC. The encoded protein is CSTSRGGQGSSYEQYF.

The rearrangement uses TRBV7-6 and TRBJ1-1; 9 bases match TRBD1. The ends lost 5 bases at V and 5 bases at J; junction bases unmatched: 9. This CDR3 spans 15 amino acids. Germline V gene sequence: CDR1 SGHVS, CDR2 FNYEAQ. DNA of the CDR3: TGTGCCAGCAGCCCAGACACAGGGGGCTATACTGAAGCTTTCTTT. Amino acid sequence: CASSPDTGGYTEAFF.

V is TRBV29-1 and J is TRBJ2-7; D possibly corresponds to TRBD2 (7 bases). Trimming shortened V by 2 bases and J by 4 bases, and 18 bases separated the two germline ends. This CDR3 region has 15 residues. Per the germline V gene, CDR1 is SQVTM and CDR2 is ANQGSEA. The DNA for the CDR3 is TGCAGCGTTGAAAGAAGGGGAGGGGGAATATACGAGCAGTACTTC. This sequence encodes CSVERRGGGIYEQYF.

This chain uses TRBV2 with TRBJ2-1, with 13 bases matching TRBD2. The germline V gene encodes CDR1 SNHLY and CDR2 FYNNEI. CDR3 length: 17 amino acids. The V segment lost 6 bases and the J segment 3 bases; nucleotides outside the gene matches: 8. In DNA, the CDR3 is TGTGCCAGCAGCTATAGTGGACTAGCGGGAGTCTACAATGAGCAGTTCTTC. Protein product: CASSYSGLAGVYNEQFF.

The V and J genes are TRBV19 and TRBJ2-3, with 12 bases that match TRBD2. Germline V CDR1 and CDR2: LNHDA, SQIVND (reference sequence). After removal of 6 bases from V and 4 bases from J, the junction contained 11 bases not matched to a gene. The CDR3 is 17 residues long. Written as DNA, the CDR3 is TGTGCCAGTAGATCCCATCTAGCGGGGGGGCGCCCAGATACGCAGTATTTT. Protein product: CASRSHLAGGRPDTQYF.

J is TRBJ2-2 and V is TRBV5-1; no firm D call. V shed 1 base and J shed 2 bases, with 6 bases lying between them. The CDR3 is made up of 14 amino acids. Germline-derived CDR1 and CDR2 are SGHRS and YFSETQ. The CDR3 reads CASSLTVNTGELFF. The CDR3 nucleotides are TGCGCCAGCAGCTTGACGGTAAACACCGGGGAGCTGTTTTTT.

The chain uses TRBV5-4 and TRBJ2-1; TRBD1 matches at 8 bases. There are 14 residues in the CDR3. From germline, CDR1 is SGHNT and CDR2 YYREEE (reference sequence). After removal of 3 bases from V and 7 bases from J, the junction contained 6 bases not matched to a gene. CDR3 sequence (DNA): TGTGCCAGCAGCTCCCCGACAGGGGAGAATGAGCAGTTCTTC. Protein product: CASSSPTGENEQFF.

In this sample, this clone turned up once. The gene calls are TRBV30 and TRBJ1-2; D possibly corresponds to TRBD1 (6 bases). Germline-derived CDR1 and CDR2 are GTSNPN and SVGIG (reference sequence). The CDR3 loop spans 18 amino acids. The germline V and J ends were trimmed by 2 bases and 0 bases, with 22 bases remaining between them. CDR3 DNA sequence: TGTGCCTGGAGTCGGTTTTTAGGGGACACCGCAGCTAACTATGGCTACACCTTC. Protein sequence: CAWSRFLGDTAANYGYTF.

The chain links TRBV10-3 to TRBJ2-1; TRBD1 matches 10 bases. Germline loops: CDR1 ENHRY, CDR2 SYGVKD. CDR3 length equals 14 residues. V dropped 6 bases and J dropped 8; count of bases not matched to a gene: 7. CDR3 bases: TGTGCCATCAGACCGGGACAGGGGACCGATGAGCAGTTCTTC. Its translation is CAIRPGQGTDEQFF.

V gene TRBV18 combines with J gene TRBJ2-1; tentative D call: TRBD2 (6 bases). The V end was cut by 0 bases, the J end by 0 bases, with 6 bases between. CDR1 is KGHSH, CDR2 LQKENI, per germline. There are 15 residues in the CDR3. The CDR3 spells CASSPPGGSYNEQFF. In DNA form, the CDR3 reads TGTGCCAGCTCACCACCGGGGGGCTCCTACAATGAGCAGTTCTTC.

Turning to this clone: It is likely a read error, because the conserved phenylalanine at the end of the CDR3 is missing. The chain couples TRBV18 to TRBJ2-3; D gene ambiguous. The CDR3 has 13 amino acids. Trimming cost V 3 bases and J 0 bases, with 4 bases left between them. CDR1 is KGHSH, CDR2 LQKENI, per germline. The CDR3 bases are TGTGCCAGCTCACCCGACAGCACAGATACGCAGTATTAT. This sequence encodes CASSPDSTDTQYY.